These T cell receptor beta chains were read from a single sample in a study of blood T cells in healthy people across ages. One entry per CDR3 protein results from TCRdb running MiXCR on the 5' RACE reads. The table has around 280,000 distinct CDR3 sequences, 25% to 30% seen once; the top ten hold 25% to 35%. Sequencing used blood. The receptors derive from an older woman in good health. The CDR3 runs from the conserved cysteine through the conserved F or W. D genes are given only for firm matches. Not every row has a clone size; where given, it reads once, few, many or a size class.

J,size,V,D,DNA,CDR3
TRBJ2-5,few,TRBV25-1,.,TGTGCCAGCAGTGGATGGACCCTACAAGAGACCCAGTACTTC,CASSGWTLQETQYF
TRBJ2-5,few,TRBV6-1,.,TGTGCCAGCAGTGACCGGACGGCCGGTCTGTCACGAGAGCGGTACTTC,CASSDRTAGLSRERYF
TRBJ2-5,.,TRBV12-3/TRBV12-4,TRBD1,TGTGCCAGCGCTCTGGCCAGACAGGGCGGGGAGACCCAGTACTTC,CASALARQGGETQYF
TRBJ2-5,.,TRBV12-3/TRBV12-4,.,TGTGCCAGCAGACAACCCGGCATAGGTGGGACCCAGTACTTC,CASRQPGIGGTQYF
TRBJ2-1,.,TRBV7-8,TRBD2,TGTGCCAGCAGCCCTCGCGGGCCTAGCGGGAGGGCCAAGTTCTTC,CASSPRGPSGRAKFF
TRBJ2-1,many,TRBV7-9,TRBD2,TGTGCCAGCAGCTTACGGGAGCGGGGTAATGAGCAGTTCTTC,CASSLRERGNEQFF
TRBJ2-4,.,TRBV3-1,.,TGTGCCAGCAGCCCTAGGGACTTCGGGAAAAACATTCAGTACTTC,CASSPRDFGKNIQYF
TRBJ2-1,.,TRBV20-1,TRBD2,TGCAGTGCTAACTCGGGATCAGCGGGAGGGCAGTTCTTC,CSANSGSAGGQFF
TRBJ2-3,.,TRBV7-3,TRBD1,TGTGCCAGCAGCTTAATGGCGACAGGGCGAGGGACAGATACGCAGTATTTT,CASSLMATGRGTDTQYF
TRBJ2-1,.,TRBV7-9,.,TGTGCCAGCAGCTACGGTCTCGTGTCCTACAATGAGCAGTTCTTC,CASSYGLVSYNEQFF
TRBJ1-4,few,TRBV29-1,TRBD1,TGCAGCGTTCGGGGACCGGGACAGGGGAAAGCAACTAATGAAAAACTGTTTTTT,CSVRGPGQGKATNEKLFF
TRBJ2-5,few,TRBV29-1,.,TGCAGCGTTGAAGATCTGGCGGTCCCCCAAGAGACCCAGTACTTC,CSVEDLAVPQETQYF
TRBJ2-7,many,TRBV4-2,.,TGTGCCAGCAGCCGTGGGACTTCGTACGAGCAGTACTTC,CASSRGTSYEQYF
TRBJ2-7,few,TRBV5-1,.,TGCGCCAGCAGCCCGAGGGGTAGCCAAAGCTCCTACGAGCAGTACTTC,CASSPRGSQSSYEQYF
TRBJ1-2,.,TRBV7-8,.,TGTGCCAGCAGCTTAGTGCGGCCTAACTATGGCTACACCTTC,CASSLVRPNYGYTF
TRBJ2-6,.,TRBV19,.,TGTGCCAGTAGTATAGGACAGCTCGCCGGCTCTGGGGCCAACGTCCTGACTTTC,CASSIGQLAGSGANVLTF
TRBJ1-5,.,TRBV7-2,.,TGTGCCAGCAGCCCTGGATTCTATCAGCCCCAGCATTTT,CASSPGFYQPQHF
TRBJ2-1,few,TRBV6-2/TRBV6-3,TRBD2,TGTGCCAGCAGTTACACTGGACTAGCCTTGGCTAATGAGCAGTTCTTC,CASSYTGLALANEQFF
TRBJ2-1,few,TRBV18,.,TGTGCCAGCTCACCTGGGCCGGACGATGAGCAGTTCTTC,CASSPGPDDEQFF
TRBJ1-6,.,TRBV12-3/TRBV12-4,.,TGTGCCAGCAGTTTAGGGGGCAAAGGAGGTTGGAATTCACCCCTCCACTTT,CASSLGGKGGWNSPLHF
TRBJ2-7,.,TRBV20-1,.,TGCAGTGCCCCCCGGGGCGGCAGCTCCTACGAGCAGTACTTC,CSAPRGGSSYEQYF
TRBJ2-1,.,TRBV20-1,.,TGCAGTGCTGAAGTCGGGTCCTACAATGAGCAGTTCTTC,CSAEVGSYNEQFF
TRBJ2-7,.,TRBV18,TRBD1,TGTGCCAGCTCCTCCGGGACAGGGAGTTTAAAGGAGTACTTC,CASSSGTGSLKEYF
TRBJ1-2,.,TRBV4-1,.,TGCGCCAGCAGCCAAGATAAAGGGAACTATGGCTACACCTTC,CASSQDKGNYGYTF
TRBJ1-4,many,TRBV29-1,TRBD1,TGCAGCGTTGTGCCTTGGCCAGGGGGAAACGAAAAACTGTTTTTT,CSVVPWPGGNEKLFF
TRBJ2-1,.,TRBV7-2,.,TGTGCCAGCAGCTTGGGCCTGTACAATGAGCAGTTCTTC,CASSLGLYNEQFF
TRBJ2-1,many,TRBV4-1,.,TGCGCCAGCAGCCAAGGCACGGTTGGTGAGCAGTTCTTC,CASSQGTVGEQFF
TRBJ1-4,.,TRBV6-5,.,TGTGCCAGCAGTTACGGGCGTGGTACTAATGAAAAACTGTTTTTT,CASSYGRGTNEKLFF
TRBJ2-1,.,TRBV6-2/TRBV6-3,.,TGTGCCAGCAGTTATCGTGGGGCGGAAAACAACGAGCAGTTCTTC,CASSYRGAENNEQFF